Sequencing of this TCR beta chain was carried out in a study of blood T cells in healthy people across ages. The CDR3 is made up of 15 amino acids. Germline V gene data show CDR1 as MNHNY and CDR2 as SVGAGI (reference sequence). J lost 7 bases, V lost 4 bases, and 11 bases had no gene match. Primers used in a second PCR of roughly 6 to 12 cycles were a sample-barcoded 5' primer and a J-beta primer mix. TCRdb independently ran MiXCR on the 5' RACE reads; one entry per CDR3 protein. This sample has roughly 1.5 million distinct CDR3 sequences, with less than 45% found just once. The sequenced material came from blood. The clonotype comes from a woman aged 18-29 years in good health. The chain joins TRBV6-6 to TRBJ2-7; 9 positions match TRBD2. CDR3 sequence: CASSSRASGINEQYF. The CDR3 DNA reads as TGTGCCAGCAGTTCCCGGGCTAGCGGGATCAATGAGCAGTACTTC.